This T cell receptor beta chain was found in a study of shared clonotypes between healthy human individuals. General study results and limits: Clonotypes which were not shared had lower generation probabilities than clonotypes that all four donors shared. Genetic and exposure-history diversity was limited by the few donors.

About this clone: Its cognate antigen is unknown.

The germline gives CDR1 MGHRA, CDR2 YSYEKL. V was trimmed by 5 bases and J by 8 bases, leaving 21 bases between them. This CDR3 spans 15 amino acids. The input for sorted-subset replicate PCRs was 150 to 200 ng DNA, tens of thousands of T cell genomes. Clones were sequenced by immunoSEQ multiplex PCR, and TCRdb holds only the in-frame ones, with some missing. This table has just over 2,000,000 clones, 85% to 95% appearing once. CD4+ cells yielded CD45RA+ naive and CD45RA-negative memory subsets. The receptor comes from a man between 18 and 35 years old in good health. The chain is built from TRBV4-1 and TRBJ1-2, with a possible D match to TRBD1 (5 bases). Sequencing was carried out using naive CD4+ T cells sorted from blood. Documented subset: CD45RA+ positively selected. The CDR3 protein is CASSYYSSGENGYTF. CDR3 nucleotide sequence: TGCGCCAGCAGCTACTACTCTTCGGGGGAGAACGGCTACACCTTC.